This T cell receptor (beta chain) came from a study of shared clonotypes between healthy human individuals (dated by TCRdb to 2020 to 2022). Regarding the complete study: The cohort included a few men and a couple of women between 18 and 49 years of age. For each donor, CD4 naive and CD4 memory were each given three plates, CD8 naive was given two plates, and CD8 memory was given one plate. Between about 0.85 and 10 billion PBMCs per donor were obtained by leukapheresis. To estimate repertoire size and how much clonotypes are shared between individuals, the study performed deep sequencing of blood TCR repertoires from a few healthy adults. To increase sequencing depth and limit assay-specific biases, TCR repertoire library preparation and sequencing were carried out by different laboratories using diverse techniques. Points the paper makes about the study in general: Incomplete sequencing was indicated by rarefaction of sorted-subset datasets, despite the large sequencing depth. Sampling was restricted to blood, and TCR repertoires in tissues likely differ from the TCR repertoires found in blood. Because the study included only a small number of donors, the genetic and exposure-history diversity represented was limited. Pairwise subsampling led to the expectation that sequencing depth would affect the degree of clonotype sharing among donors. Clonotypes shared by all four sorted-subset donors showed higher generation probabilities than non-shared clonotypes. About 5% of naive CD4, around 4% of naive CD8, about 2.4% of memory CD4, and over 0.35% of memory CD8 clonotypes were shared across a handful of donors. Naive subsets generally had larger estimated clonotype richness than memory subsets did.

As to this clone: Which antigen it targets is not known. No quality values exist for individual bases; no much larger clone is one base distant.

TCR CDR3 regions were amplified from genomic DNA by multiplex PCR using the deep immunoSEQ assay. Extracted genomic DNA from each cell subset was spread evenly across all wells of several immunoSEQ 96-well plates, with each plate serving as a replicate. For sorted subsets, approximately 190 ng genomic DNA, equal to about 30,000 T cell genomes, was loaded into each replicate PCR. Purified libraries were measured with a Qubit 3.0 fluorometer, size-checked on a Bioanalyzer 2100, and measured again with the KAPA Library Quantification kit. A separate single-read 150-cycle Illumina NextSeq 550 flow cell was used to sequence each immunoSEQ 96-well plate. The authors processed their data as follows. Because the immunoSEQ output included only junctional sequences and no quality scores, the filtering could not be the same as the filtering used for full-length reads. To assign V/J genes and CDR3, sequences were annotated against IMGT germline references using PyIR, a Python wrapper for IgBLAST v1.9. Reads were removed for weak V/J assignments (E-value above 1e-6), missing CDR3, stop codons, out-of-frame junctions, or ambiguous translated residues. A V3J clonotype was defined by an identical inferred V gene, J gene, and CDR3 amino acid sequence. Percentage overlap between repertoires was calculated by dividing the number of shared unique clonotypes by the size of the smaller repertoire. Three approaches were used to assess repertoire richness: RTK rarefaction, the Chao1 estimator, and Recon v2.1 estimates of unobserved clonotypes. Generation probabilities were computed with OLGA for all TCRbeta clonotypes obtained by the gDNA method from a few donors. This is the immuneACCESS table as TCRdb keeps it, with only in-frame sequences that have V and J called. A part of the clones is gone; compared with another copy, unresolved V genes explain less than half, and the rest is unexplained. V and J calls and clone size come straight from that table; D and trimming were deduced from the DNA. Counted in this sample were fewer than 3 million clones; 80% to 95% of them appeared once. The ten largest clones add up to approximately 0.39% of the sample.

Donors were healthy HIV-negative adults with no recently reported acute infections or vaccinations. Only Caucasian adults living in Nashville, Tennessee, USA were represented among the donors. CD4+ T cells were enriched by magnetic negative selection; naive cells were then positively selected on CD45RA, and the negative fraction formed the memory subset. Blood was collected by leukapheresis, and PBMCs were isolated by Ficoll-Histopaque density gradient centrifugation and then cryopreserved in liquid nitrogen vapor phase. Analytical flow cytometry was used to check the purity and quantity of every magnetically sorted T cell population. Genomic DNA was isolated from every sorted fraction and measured by UV absorbance on a Nanodrop 2000c. V is pared back by 1 base and J by 6 bases, with 15 bases lying between the germline termini. Measured from the cysteine to the phenylalanine, the CDR3 is 16 residues long. The DNA shown is the 48-base CDR3, in frame from base 1. CDR1 and CDR2 are read off the germline V gene (reference sequence) as LNHDA and SQIVND.

The sequenced material came from naive CD4+ T cells from PBMCs. What the cell subset or site label conveys for this sample: CD45RA+ positively selected. The receptor was derived from a man younger than 30 in good health. Some clones in this sample may be carry-over from other donors' samples. The chain couples TRBV19 to TRBJ2-2; a tentative D call is TRBD2 (7 bases match). For the CDR3, the sequence is CASSIALRGAPGELFF. In nucleotides, the sequence is TGTGCCAGTAGTATAGCCCTCCGGGGGGCACCCGGGGAGCTGTTTTTT.